This T cell receptor (beta chain) was sequenced in a study of T cell responses to AZD1222 COVID-19 vaccine. Overall study context: The analysis combined second doses at about 4 or about 12 weeks. The study's findings and limits: Along spike, vaccine-associated CD4 TCRs were found throughout, with dominance at 160-218 and 743-854.

A note on this clone: Its antigen is unidentified.

V dropped 0 bases and J dropped 0 bases, with 7 bases sitting between them. The germline V gene encodes CDR1 SGDLS and CDR2 YYNGEE. This CDR3 contains 15 residues. TCRdb's table, derived via immunoSEQ multiplex PCR, lists solely in-frame clones and lacks some. The sample lists about 110,000 clones, about 89% occurring once. The chain is built from TRBV9 and TRBJ1-5; D is unclear. The clonotype originates from an adult in good health. The starting material was peripheral blood, obtained on day 0 of AZD1222 vaccination. The CDR3 protein is CASSVEWDSNQPQHF. The CDR3 DNA sequence: TGTGCCAGCAGCGTAGAGTGGGATAGCAATCAGCCCCAGCATTTT.